One and the same sample provided the 27 T cell receptor beta chains below, sequenced in a study of T cell responses to AZD1222 COVID-19 vaccine. Profiling relied on immunoSEQ multiplex PCR, and the TCRdb table lists in-frame clones only, not all of them. The sample consists of 120,000 or so clones, approximately 92% of them appearing once. The sample here was peripheral blood, taken on day 0 of AZD1222 vaccination. The receptor source for this set is an adult in good health.

This chain joins TRBV6-1 and TRBJ2-5, with a tentative D call TRBD2 (7 bases). The ends were cut back, 2 bases at V and 4 bases at J, with 20 bases in the middle. The CDR3 runs to 17 residues. Germline assignment: CDR1 MNHNS and CDR2 SASEGT. For the CDR3, the DNA is TGTGCCAGCAGTGAACTGGGAGGGGGGATATTGTTAGAGACCCAGTACTTC. Its protein is CASSELGGGILLETQYF.

The rearrangement links TRBV30 to TRBJ1-1, with D uncertain. CDR1 and CDR2 (germline): GTSNPN, SVGIG (reference sequence). V lost 0 bases and J lost 4, with 9 bases in between. CDR3 length: 13 amino acids. CDR3 protein: CAWSVQSSTEAFF. The DNA for the CDR3 is TGTGCCTGGAGTGTACAGTCTAGCACTGAAGCTTTCTTT.

This chain uses TRBV5-6 with TRBJ2-7, with 11 bases matching TRBD1. Trimming at V came to 4 bases and at J to 0 bases, leaving 6 bases not matched to a gene. Germline CDR1 is SGHDT and CDR2 is YYEEEE. The CDR3 sequence is 16 residues long. The CDR3 is CASSRDRGLTSYEQYF. In nucleotides, the CDR3 is TGTGCCAGCAGCCGGGACAGGGGGTTGACCTCCTACGAGCAGTACTTC. Full variable domain (remainder filled in from reference TRBV5-6 and TRBJ2-7): DAGVTQSPTHLIKTRGQQVTLRCSPKSGHDTVSWYQQALGQGPQFIFQYYEEEERQRGNFPDRFSGHQFPNYSSELNVNALLLGDSALYLCASSRDRGLTSYEQYFGPGTRLTVT.

The chain has TRBV9 and TRBJ1-6; unclear D gene. CDR3 length: 15 amino acids. V shed 4 bases and J shed 6 bases, with 14 bases lying between them. Germline CDR1 and CDR2: SGDLS and YYNGEE. This CDR3 is CASSSFQDPNSPLHF. In DNA form, the CDR3 reads TGTGCCAGCAGCTCCTTTCAGGACCCTAATTCACCCCTCCACTTT. The full variable domain, completed using reference TRBV9 and TRBJ1-6, is DSGVTQTPKHLITATGQRVTLRCSPRSGDLSVYWYQQSLDQGLQFLIQYYNGEERAKGNILERFSAQQFPDLHSELNLSSLELGDSALYFCASSSFQDPNSPLHFGNGTRLTVT.

The rearrangement joins TRBV20-1 to TRBJ2-7; D might be TRBD2 (6 bases). V was clipped by 3 bases and J by 3 bases, with 15 bases between them. Germline V gene lookup returns CDR1 DFQATT and CDR2 SNEGSKA (reference sequence). CDR3 length: 14 amino acids. CDR3 nucleotide sequence: TGCAGTGCTAGTTACGGCGGGATCTACTACGAGCAGTACTTC. Protein: CSASYGGIYYEQYF.

The V and J genes are TRBV7-8 and TRBJ1-4; D possibly corresponds to TRBD1 (6 bases). The germline gives CDR1 SGHVS, CDR2 FQNEAQ. The ends were cut back, 3 bases at V and 6 bases at J, with 14 bases in the middle. CDR3 length equals 15 residues. The CDR3 protein is CASSFSDRTYEKLFF. CDR3 bases: TGTGCCAGCAGCTTTTCAGACAGGACTTATGAAAAACTGTTTTTT.

This chain links TRBV13 with TRBJ2-5; 7 bases agree with TRBD2. After removal of 1 base from V and 0 bases from J, the junction contained 11 bases not matched to a gene. The CDR3 length is 18 residues. Germline V gene data show CDR1 as PRHDT and CDR2 as FYEKMQ (reference sequence). The CDR3 bases are TGTGCCAGCAGCTTAGTCGGGCTAGCGGAGACGTACCAAGAGACCCAGTACTTC. Protein sequence: CASSLVGLAETYQETQYF. The variable domain in full, with the rest retrieved from reference TRBV13 and TRBJ2-5, is AAGVIQSPRHLIKEKRETATLKCYPIPRHDTVYWYQQGPGQDPQFLISFYEKMQSDKGSIPDRFSAQQFSDYHSELNMSSLELGDSALYFCASSLVGLAETYQETQYFGPGTRLLVL.

This clone showed up just once. V and J are TRBV6-5 and TRBJ1-6; the D is unclear. Germline V CDR1 and CDR2: MNHEY, SVGAGI. The V end lost 0 bases, the J end lost 15 bases, and 12 bases lay between the germline ends. This CDR3 has 13 amino acids. CDR3 protein: CASSYSIGGDLHF. The CDR3 DNA sequence: TGTGCCAGCAGTTACTCGATCGGCGGGGACCTCCACTTT.

This chain connects TRBV5-4 to TRBJ2-1, with TRBD1 matching 10 bases. This CDR3 comprises 16 residues. The V gene end was trimmed by 5 bases and the J gene end by 5 bases; junction bases not matched to a gene: 10. Germline-derived CDR1 and CDR2 are SGHNT and YYREEE (reference sequence). The CDR3 nucleotides are TGTGCCAGCAGGGCAGGTGGGACAGGGGCGAACAATGAGCAGTTCTTC. It yields the protein CASRAGGTGANNEQFF.

This clone was seen a single time. The chain joins TRBV18 to TRBJ2-2; 7 nucleotides agree with TRBD2. The CDR3 is 17 residues long. Per the germline V gene, CDR1 is KGHSH and CDR2 is LQKENI. V was clipped by 2 bases and J by 6 bases; unmatched bases: 12. The CDR3 spells CASSPGGTGGGAGELFF. In DNA form, the CDR3 reads TGTGCCAGCTCACCAGGAGGGACGGGAGGAGGTGCCGGGGAGCTGTTTTTT.

This clone has more than one count but fewer than ten. The J gene is TRBJ1-2, the V gene TRBV7-3; D is perhaps TRBD1 (6 bases). Germline V gene data show CDR1 as SGHTA and CDR2 as FQGTGA. The length of the CDR3 is 17 residues. V was pared by 5 bases and J by 4 bases, with 23 bases between. The CDR3 nucleotides read TGTGCCAGCAGCCCACAGGGTGGACCCGGATCGTCCTATGGCTACACCTTC. The encoded protein is CASSPQGGPGSSYGYTF.

This rearrangement joins TRBV18 to TRBJ2-7; TRBD2 matches at 11 bases. The CDR3 is 16 residues long. Germline V gene sequence: CDR1 KGHSH, CDR2 LQKENI. J lost 2 bases, V lost 5 bases, and 8 bases had no gene match. The CDR3 protein is CASSKGMGLAAYEQYF. The CDR3 DNA reads TGTGCCAGCTCAAAGGGGATGGGACTAGCGGCCTACGAGCAGTACTTC.

This chain connects TRBV29-1 to TRBJ1-2, with unresolved D. Trimming took off 6 bases at V and 1 base at J, with 6 bases between the two ends. Germline assignment: CDR1 SQVTM and CDR2 ANQGSEA. This CDR3 is built from 11 residues. CDR3 in DNA: TGCAGCGTCAGTGTTAACTATGGCTACACCTTC. It yields the protein CSVSVNYGYTF.

The J gene is TRBJ2-2, the V gene TRBV7-9; D gene uncertain. With 5 bases removed from V and 7 bases from J, the gap between germline ends came to 11 bases. This CDR3 has 13 residues. Germline CDR1 SEHNR, CDR2 FQNEAQ (reference sequence). Here the CDR3 reads CASSPHGDGELFF. The CDR3 coding sequence is TGTGCCAGCAGCCCCCATGGGGACGGGGAGCTGTTTTTT.

The chain employs TRBV11-2 and TRBJ1-2, with TRBD1 identical over 8 bases. Germline V CDR1 and CDR2: SGHAT, FQNNGV. Germline trimming cut 3 bases from V and 6 bases from J; bases unmatched to any gene: 6. This CDR3 region has 14 residues. The CDR3 DNA reads as TGTGCCAGCAGCTTCAGAGGACAGGGAAATGGCTACACCTTC. The encoded protein is CASSFRGQGNGYTF.

The chain recombines TRBV29-1 with TRBJ2-3; D is unresolved. The CDR3 spans 14 residues. The V end was cut by 4 bases, the J end by 0 bases, with 11 bases between. The germline gives CDR1 SQVTM, CDR2 ANQGSEA. The CDR3 region is CSVGYRISTDTQYF. In DNA form, the CDR3 reads TGCAGCGTTGGGTACAGAATTAGCACAGATACGCAGTATTTT.

CDR3 in DNA: TGTGCCAGCTCCCCTCGGAACACTGAAGCTTTCTTT. Amino acid sequence: CASSPRNTEAFF. The chain couples TRBV18 to TRBJ1-1; D is unresolved. The CDR3 spans 12 residues. V lost 6 bases to trimming and J lost 1 base, with 6 bases between them. Germline loops: CDR1 KGHSH, CDR2 LQKENI.

The chain has TRBV19 and TRBJ1-4, with D unclear. Trimming pared 5 bases from V and 0 bases from J, leaving 7 bases between. This CDR3 region has 14 residues. CDR1 and CDR2 from the germline V gene are LNHDA and SQIVND (reference sequence). CDR3 bases: TGTGCCAGTAGTCCGTCTGCAACTAATGAAAAACTGTTTTTT. Protein: CASSPSATNEKLFF.

The chain employs TRBV10-1 and TRBJ2-1; possibly TRBD2 for D (5 bases). Trimming left V 2 bases short and J 3 bases short, with 11 bases between. CDR1 is WNHNN and CDR2 is SYGVQD in the germline V gene (reference sequence). This CDR3 has 15 amino acids. Here the CDR3 DNA reads TGCGCCAGCAGTGAGCGGACTCCTTTCTACAATGAGCAGTTCTTC. Amino acids: CASSERTPFYNEQFF.

The chain is built from TRBV3-1 (or the pseudogene TRBV3-2) and TRBJ2-2; D call uncertain. The germline V gene has CDR1 LGHDT and CDR2 YNNKEL (reference sequence). The length of the CDR3 is 13 residues. V lost 4 bases to trimming and J lost 7 bases, with 10 bases between them. The CDR3 spells CASSLLKVGELFF. DNA for the CDR3: TGTGCCAGCAGCCTATTAAAGGTCGGGGAGCTGTTTTTT.

The CDR3 loop is CASSPGWGKYGYTF. The CDR3, as DNA: TGCGCCAGCAGCCCCGGTTGGGGGAAGTATGGCTACACCTTC. The chain employs TRBV5-1 and TRBJ1-2, with a weak D call TRBD1 (5 bases). The CDR3 is 14 amino acids. V dropped 4 bases and J dropped 5 bases, with 15 bases sitting between them. Germline-derived CDR1 and CDR2 are SGHRS and YFSETQ.

The chain links TRBV19 to TRBJ2-3, with D hard to call. V lost 3 bases, J lost 1 base, and 5 bases lay in between. The CDR3 runs 13 residues. CDR1 is LNHDA and CDR2 is SQIVND in the germline V gene (reference sequence). The CDR3: CASSITGTDTQYF. As DNA, the CDR3 is TGTGCCAGTAGTATTACCGGCACAGATACGCAGTATTTT.

This rearrangement joins TRBV12-3 or TRBV12-4 to TRBJ1-3; D gene uncertain. Trimming left V 6 bases short and J 11 bases short, with 17 bases between. The CDR3 totals 13 residues. CDR3 protein: CASRPRGEVAIYF. CDR3 DNA: TGTGCCAGCAGACCGCGCGGCGAAGTGGCCATATATTTT.

This chain connects TRBV5-6 to TRBJ2-5; a possible D gene is TRBD2 (5 bases). The CDR3 has 16 residues. The V and J ends lost 1 base and 9 bases respectively, with 22 bases between them. Germline CDR1 SGHDT, CDR2 YYEEEE. DNA for the CDR3: TGTGCCAGCAGCTTGTTGGATAGCGCCCCTAATGGGGCCCAGTACTTC. Amino acids: CASSLLDSAPNGAQYF.

The gene calls are TRBV3-1 (or the pseudogene TRBV3-2) and TRBJ2-1; D ambiguous. This CDR3 has 16 residues. Germline V gene data show CDR1 as LGHDT and CDR2 as YNNKEL (reference sequence). The ends were cut back, 1 base at V and 0 bases at J, with 10 bases in the middle. The CDR3 loop reads CASSQAPIVSYNEQFF. The DNA for the CDR3 is TGTGCCAGCAGCCAAGCCCCCATTGTCTCCTACAATGAGCAGTTCTTC.

The rearrangement uses TRBV7-6 and TRBJ1-2; 8 bases agree with TRBD1. Germline CDR1 SGHVS, CDR2 FNYEAQ. The V gene end was trimmed by 5 bases and the J gene end by 3 bases; junction bases not matched to a gene: 2. The CDR3 contains 13 residues. CDR3 DNA: TGTGCCAGCAGCCCGGGACAGGACTATGGCTACACCTTC. As protein: CASSPGQDYGYTF.

The chain has TRBV1 and TRBJ1-6. TRBV1 is a pseudogene. The CDR3 sequence is 17 residues long. CDR3 sequence reads: CTSSQAPPGGDGSPLHF. CDR3 bases: TGCACCAGCAGCCAAGCTCCCCCAGGAGGAGATGGTTCACCCCTCCACTTT.